This TCR beta chain appears in the sequencing data of a study of response to subunit inactivated influenza vaccine (dated by TCRdb to 2017 to 2018). In terms of the full investigation: Deep quantitative T cell receptor repertoire profiling was used in the study to track responses to a trivalent subunit inactivated influenza vaccine.

Including cysteine and phenylalanine, the CDR3 has 13 amino acids. Only the CDR3 DNA is retained, 39 bases long and in frame from the first base. Trimming takes 5 bases from V and 3 bases from J, and the germline ends sit 10 bases apart. CDR1 MNHEY and CDR2 SVGEGT are derived from the germline V gene. Library method: RT-PCR. TCRdb shows the sequencer as Illumina HiSeq 2500. TCRdb reanalyzed the raw reads on its own, using fastp at Q25 for trimming and MiXCR for clone calling, and kept in-frame beta chains. Merged by CDR3 protein, the rows form single entries marked with the most common genes and DNA. The table for this sample lists roughly 170,000 distinct CDR3 sequences; 7.5% to 10% of them were counted only once. Under 13% of the sample belongs to the ten largest clones. Broader findings and caveats from the paper: According to the authors, only a limited number of new T cells may be recruited by each seasonal influenza vaccination.

This clonotype has ten or more counts. The clone's antigen remains unknown. Per-nucleotide qualities are absent, and no much larger clonotype sits a single base away. The sequence was obtained from a man aged 45-65 years who received an inactivated influenza vaccine. Donor details come from another sample of the same person, matched by shared clones. The material sequenced was non-naive T cells sorted from PBMCs, taken on the day of vaccination. The sample's cell subset or site, from its label and the paper: memory T cell fraction. This sequence uses TRBV6-2 or TRBV6-3 and TRBJ2-5, with the D assignment possibly TRBD1 or TRBD2, given 5 matching bases for each. The CDR3: CASSRDGKETQYF. The sequenced DNA: TGTGCCAGCAGTAGGGACGGAAAAGAGACCCAGTACTTC.